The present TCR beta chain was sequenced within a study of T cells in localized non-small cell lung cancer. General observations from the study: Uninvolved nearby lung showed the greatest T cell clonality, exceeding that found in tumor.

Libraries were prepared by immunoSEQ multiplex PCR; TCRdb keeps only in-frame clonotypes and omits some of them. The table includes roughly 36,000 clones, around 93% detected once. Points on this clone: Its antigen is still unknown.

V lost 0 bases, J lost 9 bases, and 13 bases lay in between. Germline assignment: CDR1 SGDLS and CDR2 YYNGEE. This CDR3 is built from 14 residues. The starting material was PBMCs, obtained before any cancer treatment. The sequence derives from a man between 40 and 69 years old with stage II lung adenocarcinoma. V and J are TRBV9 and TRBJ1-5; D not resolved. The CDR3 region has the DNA TGTGCCAGCAGCGTAGGTGGTGGGGAGCGGCCCCAGCATTTT. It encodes CASSVGGGERPQHF.